This T cell receptor (beta chain) was captured by sequencing in a study of beta chain features in type 1 diabetes. The V end lost 7 bases, the J end lost 1 base, and 8 bases lay between the germline ends. This CDR3 is built from 12 residues. CDR1 is SGHRS and CDR2 is YFSETQ in the germline V gene. The entirety of the isolated RNA underwent reverse transcription, so expressed TCRB transcripts were sequenced. Using immunoSEQ multiplex PCR, the repertoire was profiled, and TCRdb retains in-frame clones only, with some absent. The sample has roughly 50,000 clones, about 40% seen once. Study outcomes and limitations: All four CD4+ subsets from Type 1 diabetes patients carried moderately but significantly shorter TCRB CDR3s.

As to this clone: Its cognate antigen is unknown.

The source of this sequence is a young man with type 1 diabetes. The chain uses TRBV5-1 and TRBJ1-1; D uncertain. The sequenced sample was Tregs from blood. The CDR3 here is CASGQRNTEAFF. The CDR3 DNA reads TGCGCCAGCGGGCAGAGGAACACTGAAGCTTTCTTT.